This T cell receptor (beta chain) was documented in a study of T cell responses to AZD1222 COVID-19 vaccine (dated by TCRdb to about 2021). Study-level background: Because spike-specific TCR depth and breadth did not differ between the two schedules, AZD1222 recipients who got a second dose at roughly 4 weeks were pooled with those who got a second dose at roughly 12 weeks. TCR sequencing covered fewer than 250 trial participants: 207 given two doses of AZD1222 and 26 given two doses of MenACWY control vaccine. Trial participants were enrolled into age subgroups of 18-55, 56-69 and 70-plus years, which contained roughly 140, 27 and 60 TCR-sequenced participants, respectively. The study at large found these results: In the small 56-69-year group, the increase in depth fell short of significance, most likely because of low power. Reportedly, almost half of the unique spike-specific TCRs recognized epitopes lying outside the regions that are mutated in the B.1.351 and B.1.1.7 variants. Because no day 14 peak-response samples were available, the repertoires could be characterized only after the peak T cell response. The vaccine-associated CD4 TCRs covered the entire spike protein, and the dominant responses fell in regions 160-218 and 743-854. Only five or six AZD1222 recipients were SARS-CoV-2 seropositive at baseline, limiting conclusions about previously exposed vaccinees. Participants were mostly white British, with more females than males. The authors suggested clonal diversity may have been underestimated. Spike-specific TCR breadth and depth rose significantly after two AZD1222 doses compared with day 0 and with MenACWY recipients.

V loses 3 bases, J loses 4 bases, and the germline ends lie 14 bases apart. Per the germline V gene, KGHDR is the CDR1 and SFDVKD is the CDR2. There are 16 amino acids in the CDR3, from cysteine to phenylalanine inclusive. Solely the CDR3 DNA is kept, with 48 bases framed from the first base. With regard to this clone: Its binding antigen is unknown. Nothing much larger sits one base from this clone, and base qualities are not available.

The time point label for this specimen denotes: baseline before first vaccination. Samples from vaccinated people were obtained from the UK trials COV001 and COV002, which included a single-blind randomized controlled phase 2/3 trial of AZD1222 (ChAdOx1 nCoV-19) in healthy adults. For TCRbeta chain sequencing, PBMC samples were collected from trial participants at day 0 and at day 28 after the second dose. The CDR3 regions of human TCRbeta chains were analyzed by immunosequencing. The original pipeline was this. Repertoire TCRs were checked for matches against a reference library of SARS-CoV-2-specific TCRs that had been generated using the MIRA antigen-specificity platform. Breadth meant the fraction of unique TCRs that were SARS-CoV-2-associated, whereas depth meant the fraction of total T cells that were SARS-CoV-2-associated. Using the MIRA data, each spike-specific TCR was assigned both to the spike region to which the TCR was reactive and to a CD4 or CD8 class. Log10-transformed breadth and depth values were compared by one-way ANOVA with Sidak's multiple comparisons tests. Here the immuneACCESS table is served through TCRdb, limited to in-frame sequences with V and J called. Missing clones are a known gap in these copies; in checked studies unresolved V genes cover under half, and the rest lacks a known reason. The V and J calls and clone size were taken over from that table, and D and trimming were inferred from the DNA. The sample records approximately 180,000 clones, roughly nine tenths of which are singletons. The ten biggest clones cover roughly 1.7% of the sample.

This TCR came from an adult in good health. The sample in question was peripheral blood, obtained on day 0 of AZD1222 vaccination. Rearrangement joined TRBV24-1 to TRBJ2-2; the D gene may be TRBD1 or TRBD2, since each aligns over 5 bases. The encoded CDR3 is CATSDPGTLLTGELFF. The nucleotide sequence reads TGTGCCACCAGTGATCCCGGGACCTTACTCACCGGGGAGCTGTTTTTT.